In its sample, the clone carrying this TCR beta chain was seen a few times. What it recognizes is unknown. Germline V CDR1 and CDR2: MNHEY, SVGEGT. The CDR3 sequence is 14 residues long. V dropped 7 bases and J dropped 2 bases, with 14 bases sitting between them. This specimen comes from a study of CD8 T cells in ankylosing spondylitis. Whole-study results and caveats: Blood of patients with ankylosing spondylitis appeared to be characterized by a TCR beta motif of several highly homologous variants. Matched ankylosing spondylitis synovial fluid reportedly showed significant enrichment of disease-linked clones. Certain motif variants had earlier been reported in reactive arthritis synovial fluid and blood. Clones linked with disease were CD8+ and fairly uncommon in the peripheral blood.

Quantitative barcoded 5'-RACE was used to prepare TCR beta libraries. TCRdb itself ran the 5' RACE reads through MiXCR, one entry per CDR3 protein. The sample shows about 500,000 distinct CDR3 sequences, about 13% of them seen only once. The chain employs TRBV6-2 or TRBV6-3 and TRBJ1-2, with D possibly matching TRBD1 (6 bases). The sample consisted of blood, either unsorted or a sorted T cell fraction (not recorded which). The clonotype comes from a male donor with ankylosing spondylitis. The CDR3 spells CASNQDRLNYGYTF. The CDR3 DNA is TGTGCCAGCAATCAAGACAGGTTGAACTATGGCTACACCTTC.